This TCR beta chain emerged from a study of blood T cell repertoires in COVID-19. As for the study in general: Italy, Spain and the United States were the sources of the convalescent and acute COVID-19 samples. Sample material is recorded as cDNA or gDNA derived from T cells, B-cell-depleted T cells, or PBMCs.

Original processing notes: Estimation of nucleated cell counts relied on the amplification of reference gene primers. The method was immunoSEQ multiplex PCR; TCRdb's version includes in-frame clones alone and lacks a portion of them. Clone size and the V and J calls come from that table; the DNA yielded D and trimming. Seen here are a few hundred thousand clones, approximately 86% observed once, and the top ten hold 0.65% to 0.8%. CDR1 is LNHDA and CDR2 is SQIVND in the germline V gene (reference sequence). V was trimmed by 3 bases and J by 4 bases, leaving 10 bases between them. This CDR3 is 14 amino acids long.

The V gene is TRBV19, the J gene TRBJ1-5; D remains unclear. Input material: peripheral blood. The receptor's source is a human donor in a cohort sampled during active COVID-19. CDR3 coding DNA: TGTGCCAGTAGTATTTCGGTTTCTAATCAGCCCCAGCATTTT. It is translated as CASSISVSNQPQHF.